The present T cell receptor (beta chain) was sequenced within a study of regulatory T cells in long-lasting Graves disease. In its sample, this clonotype was seen many times. The CDR3 has 12 amino acids. Trimming stripped 6 bases from V and 4 bases from J, with 9 bases between. Time point defined: newly diagnosed GD, antithyroid drugs for less than 3 months. Construction of the TCR library relied on RNA isolated from PBMCs. Guidelines of the American Thyroid Association were used to diagnose Graves' disease. iRepertoire HTBI primers and Arm-PCR of CDR3 regions built TCR beta libraries. TCRdb independently ran MiXCR on the multiplex PCR reads; one entry per CDR3 protein. Among around 420,000 distinct CDR3 sequences listed, roughly a sixth were seen once.

This TCR came from a female donor with Graves disease. The sample in question was peripheral blood mononuclear cells (PBMCs), obtained at new diagnosis, from a patient treated with antithyroid drugs. The chain joins TRBV12-3 or TRBV12-4 to TRBJ1-2; TRBD1 is a possible D gene (6 bases). CDR3 in amino acids: CASSRTAYGYTF. The CDR3 DNA is TGTGCCAGCAGCCGGACAGCCTATGGCTACACCTTC.